The entry below describes one T cell receptor beta chain. The antigen is undetermined. The source of the sample is a study of CD8 T cells in Susac syndrome. The authors sequenced TCR beta from blood CD8+ and CD4+ T cells. Negative isolation was used for CD8+ and CD4+ T cells and FACS enrichment for TEMRA cells. Trimming removed 9 bases at V and 0 bases at J, with 21 bases between. Germline loops: CDR1 LNHDA, CDR2 SQIVND (reference sequence). The CDR3 runs 17 residues. cDNA came from roughly 0.53 to 1 ug RNA primed by random hexamers. Amplification of TCR beta CDR3 spanned 54 Vbeta and 13 Jbeta via immunoSEQ multiplex PCR. TCRdb fed the immunoSEQ multiplex PCR reads into MiXCR, producing one record per CDR3 protein. The table includes 77,000 or so distinct CDR3 sequences, roughly 91% detected once. Study findings and constraints: Within Susac syndrome CD4+ T cell repertoires, clonal expansion was not evident.

The chain has TRBV19 and TRBJ1-3; D remains ambiguous. This sequence was found in a human donor with Susac syndrome. The sequenced material came from CD4+ T cells from PBMCs. The CDR3 here is CASPHGLVIGSGNTIYF. The CDR3 nucleotides are TGTGCCAGCCCGCACGGCCTCGTAATTGGCTCTGGAAACACCATATATTTT.